What follows is one T cell receptor (beta chain) and its context. J lost 0 bases, V lost 0 bases, and 12 bases had no gene match. CDR1 and CDR2 from the germline V gene are MNHEY and SMNVEV (reference sequence). This CDR3 spans 19 amino acids. All donors came from Russia, were Caucasian and healthy, and spanned ages roughly 6 to 95. This entry belongs to a study of blood T cells in healthy people across ages. Using a J-beta primer mix together with a sample-barcoded 5' primer, a second PCR was run for roughly 6 to 11 cycles. Every single cDNA molecule received a tag from a template-switch adaptor with 12 random nucleotides. TCRdb reanalysed the 5' RACE reads using MiXCR and keeps one entry per CDR3 protein. The data hold some 780,000 distinct CDR3 sequences, with roughly three fifths observed a single time.

The sequencing input was blood. The sequence was collected from a man aged 35-49 years in good health. This sequence joins TRBV27 and TRBJ2-3, with 7 bases matching TRBD1. CDR3 residues: CASSLSISWGQKSTDTQYF. The CDR3, as DNA: TGTGCCAGCAGTTTATCGATTAGCTGGGGACAGAAAAGCACAGATACGCAGTATTTT.